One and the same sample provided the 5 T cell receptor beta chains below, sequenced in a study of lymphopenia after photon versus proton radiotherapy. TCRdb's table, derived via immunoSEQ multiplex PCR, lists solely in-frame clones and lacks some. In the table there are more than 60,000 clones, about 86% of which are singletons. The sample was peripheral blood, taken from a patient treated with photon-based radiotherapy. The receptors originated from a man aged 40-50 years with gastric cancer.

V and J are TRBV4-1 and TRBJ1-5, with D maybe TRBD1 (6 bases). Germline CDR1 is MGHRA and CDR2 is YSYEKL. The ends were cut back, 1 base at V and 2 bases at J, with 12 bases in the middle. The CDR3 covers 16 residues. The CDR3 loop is CASSQGGGAGNQPQHF. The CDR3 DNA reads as TGCGCCAGCAGCCAAGGAGGGGGGGCTGGCAATCAGCCCCAGCATTTT.

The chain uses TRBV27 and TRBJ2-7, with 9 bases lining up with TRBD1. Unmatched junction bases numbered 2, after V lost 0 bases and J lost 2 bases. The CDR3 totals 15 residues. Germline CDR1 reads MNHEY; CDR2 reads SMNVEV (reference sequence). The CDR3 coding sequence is TGTGCCAGCAGTTTATCTGGACAGGGGCCCTACGAGCAGTACTTC. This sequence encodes CASSLSGQGPYEQYF.

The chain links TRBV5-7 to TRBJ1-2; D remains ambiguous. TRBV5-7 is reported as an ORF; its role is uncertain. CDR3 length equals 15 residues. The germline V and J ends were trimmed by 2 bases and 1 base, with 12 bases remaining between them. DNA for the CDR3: TGTGCCAGCAGCTTAGTCCCCGGAAATAACTATGGCTACACCTTC. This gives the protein CASSLVPGNNYGYTF.

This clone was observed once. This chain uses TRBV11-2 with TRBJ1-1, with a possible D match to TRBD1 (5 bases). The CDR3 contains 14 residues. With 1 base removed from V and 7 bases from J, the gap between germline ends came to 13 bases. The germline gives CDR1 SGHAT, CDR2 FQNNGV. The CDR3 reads CASSLGGGRNEAFF. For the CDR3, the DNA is TGTGCCAGCAGCTTAGGTGGGGGGAGGAATGAAGCTTTCTTT.

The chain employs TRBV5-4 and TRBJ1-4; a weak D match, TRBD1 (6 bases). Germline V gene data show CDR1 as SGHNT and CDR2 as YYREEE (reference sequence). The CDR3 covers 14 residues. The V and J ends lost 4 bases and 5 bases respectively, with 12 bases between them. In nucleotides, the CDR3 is TGTGCCAGCAGCCCGGGGGGGCGGAATGAAAAACTGTTTTTT. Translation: CASSPGGRNEKLFF. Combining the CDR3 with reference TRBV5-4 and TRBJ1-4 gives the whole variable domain ETGVTQSPTHLIKTRGQQVTLRCSSQSGHNTVSWYQQALGQGPQFIFQYYREEENGRGNFPPRFSGLQFPNYSSELNVNALELDDSALYLCASSPGGRNEKLFFGSGTQLSVL.